The present TCR beta chain was sequenced within a study of blood T cell repertoires in COVID-19. Study-wide background: The United States, Italy and Spain supplied acute and convalescent COVID-19 samples. PBMCs, B-cell-depleted T cells, or T cells were the source of the cDNA or gDNA that made up the material.

The CDR3 sequence is 11 residues long. Trimming shortened V by 0 bases and J by 9 bases, and 6 bases separated the two germline ends. CDR1 SGDLS and CDR2 YYNGEE come from the germline V gene. Original data processing: Reference gene primer amplification gave nucleated cell count estimates. The method was immunoSEQ multiplex PCR; TCRdb's version includes in-frame clones alone and lacks a portion of them. V and J calls and clone size come straight from that table; D and trimming were deduced from the DNA. The sample includes about 210,000 clones, around 82% seen only once; the top ten take 2.9%. The sequence was collected from a man aged 45-65 years with active or convalescent COVID-19. The material sequenced was peripheral blood. This chain connects TRBV9 to TRBJ1-2; D remains unclear. CDR3 amino acids: CASSVGRSYTF. For the CDR3, the DNA is TGTGCCAGCAGCGTAGGCAGAAGCTACACCTTC.